Described below is a single T cell receptor (beta chain) sequence and its context. The target of this receptor is not known. The record has no base qualities; no much larger clone is one base away. The data are from a study of blood T cell repertoires in COVID-19 (dated by TCRdb to the early 2020s). Turning to the overall study: Collaborator samples came from the United States, Italy and Spain and covered acute and convalescent phases of COVID-19. The material from the prospective study consisted of cDNA or gDNA derived from T cells, B-cell-depleted T cells, or PBMCs. Deeply sampled blood TCRbeta repertoires from subjects exposed to, actively infected with, or recovered from COVID-19 were included in the dataset. The repertoires were released in a freely available public database intended as a resource for research on the immune response to SARS-CoV-2. The samples were drawn from two sources: the first 160 participants of the ongoing ImmuneRACE study, and 1,200 or so subjects contributed by 6 global collaborators. Sample metadata almost always included a de-identified subject ID, COVID-19 status, age in years and sex. HLA class I and class II types, where available, came from metadata supplied by the sample provider rather than from assay-based typing. Overall results and qualifications from the work: The quantity of clinical and demographic metadata differed by source and by participant and was supplied without curation.

Collaborating institutions collected whole blood in K2EDTA tubes following their own protocols. Collaborator samples were shipped for TCRbeta analysis as frozen whole blood, isolated PBMCs, or DNA extracted from either sample type. The immunoSEQ Assay, a bias-controlled multiplex PCR, was used to amplify TCRbeta CDR3 regions from genomic DNA. The original methods were these. The number of nucleated cells in each sample was estimated from the amplification of reference gene primers within the assay. Sequence reads were collapsed and filtered to measure the absolute abundance of every unique TCRbeta CDR3 rearrangement. For each sample, productive Simpson clonality was calculated by taking the square root of Simpson's diversity index across productive rearrangements. In TCRdb, the immuneACCESS table is reduced to in-frame sequences with V and J assigned. These tables do not hold every clone; where another copy was compared, an unresolved V gene accounts for under half, and the others remain unexplained. That table gives V, J and clone size, and the DNA gave D and trimming. In all, the sample holds roughly 180,000 clones, and approximately 86% of those were seen once. 0.99% of the sample rests with the top ten.

Trimming removed 5 bases from V and 4 bases from J; the gene matches leave 6 bases unexplained. CDR1 and CDR2, per the germline V gene (reference sequence), are LNHDA and SQIVND. Reading from cysteine to phenylalanine, the CDR3 counts 14 amino acids. Only the CDR3 DNA stays, 42 bases, in frame from base 1. This TCR was sampled from a man in his late teens or twenties with acute or convalescent COVID-19. This sequence uses TRBV19 and TRBJ2-7, with TRBD1 matching 9 junction bases. Sample: peripheral blood. CDR3 reads: CASSPGTGSYEQYF. The sequenced DNA is TGTGCCAGTAGTCCCGGGACAGGGTCTTACGAGCAGTACTTC.